This T cell receptor beta chain was captured by sequencing in a study of sequential checkpoint blockade in melanoma. In the study overall: After both sequences, patients received maintenance nivolumab. TCRbeta immunosequencing was performed on DNA from around 96 pretreatment melanoma tumor samples. After nivolumab or ipilimumab alone, about 22 patients had week-13 rebiopsies. Broader study findings: Tumor T-cell fraction and clonality correlated with PD-L1 and CD8+ counts.

This clone has a handful of counts. Its antigen is not identified. Treatment indicated: randomized to nivolumab then ipilimumab (arm A) or the reverse (arm B). The table came from immunoSEQ multiplex PCR; TCRdb's copy has only in-frame clones and leaves some out. The top ten clones hold more than 1.5% of a sample with about 37,000 clones, roughly a third of them seen once. V lost 5 bases and J 0 bases, leaving 17 bases between the germline ends. This CDR3 region has 16 residues. Per the germline V gene, CDR1 is SGHNT and CDR2 is YENEEA. The clonotype was recovered from a human donor with melanoma. This chain links TRBV11-3 with TRBJ2-7; D unresolved. Sequencing was performed on tumor tissue (inferred from file names), taken from a patient given nivolumab and ipilimumab in sequence. The CDR3 region has the DNA TGTGCCAGCAGCCCACCAGACTCCCAAAGCTCCTACGAGCAGTACTTC. Its protein product is CASSPPDSQSSYEQYF.